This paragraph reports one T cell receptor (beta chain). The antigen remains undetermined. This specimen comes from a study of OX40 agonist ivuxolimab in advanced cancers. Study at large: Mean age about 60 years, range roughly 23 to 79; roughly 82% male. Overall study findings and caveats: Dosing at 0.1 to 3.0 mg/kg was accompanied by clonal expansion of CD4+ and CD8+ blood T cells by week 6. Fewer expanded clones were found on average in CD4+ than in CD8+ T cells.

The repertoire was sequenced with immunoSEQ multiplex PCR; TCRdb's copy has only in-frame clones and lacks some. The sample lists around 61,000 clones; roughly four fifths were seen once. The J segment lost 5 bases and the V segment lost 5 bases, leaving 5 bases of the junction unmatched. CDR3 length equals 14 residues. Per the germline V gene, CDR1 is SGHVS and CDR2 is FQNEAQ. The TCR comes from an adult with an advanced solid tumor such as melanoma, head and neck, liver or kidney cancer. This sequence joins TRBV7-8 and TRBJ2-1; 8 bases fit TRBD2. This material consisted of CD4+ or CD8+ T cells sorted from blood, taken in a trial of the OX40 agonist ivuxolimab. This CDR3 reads CASSRTSRNNEQFF. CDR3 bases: TGTGCCAGCAGCCGGACTAGCCGAAACAATGAGCAGTTCTTC.